This entry features one T cell receptor beta chain sequence. Its antigen is unidentified. CDR3 size: 15 residues. V shed 1 base and J shed 0 bases, with 9 bases lying between them. CDR1 SEHNR and CDR2 FQNEAQ come from the germline V gene (reference sequence). These data belong to a study of T-cell reconstitution after alpha-beta-depleted transplantation in children. Study-level results: Diversity and T-cell counts at one year after transplant derived mostly from new T cells. The origin of alpha-beta T cells about two months after transplant was reportedly several hundred expanded graft clones. There were some patients whose high TCRbeta diversity at day 60 came from surviving recipient T cells and thymic progenitors.

Library preparation (for TCRbeta) was performed with unique molecular identifiers. TCRdb reanalysed the PCR reads using MiXCR and keeps one entry per CDR3 protein. The data hold 800,000 to 1,000,000 distinct CDR3 sequences, with roughly 29% observed a single time. This chain joins TRBV7-9 and TRBJ2-5; no clear D. This specimen consisted of PBMCs, mostly from graft donor cells, obtained 360 days after TCRalphabeta/CD19-depleted stem cell transplant. This sequence originates from a boy younger than two who had a stem cell transplant for SCID, so the T cells may come from the graft donor. In DNA, the CDR3 is TGTGCCAGCAGCTTAGTAGGATTGCACCAAGAGACCCAGTACTTC. Translated, it gives CASSLVGLHQETQYF.